A selection of T cell receptor beta chains follows, all from one sample in a study of memory CD4+ T cells and cytomegalovirus serostatus. Generated by immunoSEQ multiplex PCR, the TCRdb table keeps only in-frame clones and is missing some. The profile covers tens of thousands of clones, with roughly 80% appearing a single time and 1% taken by the ten largest. The sample was memory CD4+ T cells from blood. The receptors originated from an adult in good health and CMV-seronegative. CDR3s include the opening cysteine and the closing phenylalanine or tryptophan. A D gene is named only where the DNA matches it firmly.

d_call	v_call	cdr3_aa
-	TRBV14	CASSQGLQGRAFF
-	TRBV6-1	CASRAPGSNQPQHF
-	TRBV4-2	CASSPGPSASGNTIYF
TRBD1	TRBV6-1	CASSGGTGSDQPQHF
-	TRBV4-2	CASSQSGSQETQYF
TRBD1	TRBV6-5	CASSHRGHETQYF
-	TRBV6-5	CASGPYQPQHF
TRBD2	TRBV29-1	CSVKGLAHEQFF
-	TRBV6-5	CASSKTGRDNSPLHF
-	TRBV20-1	CSETRQYEQYF
TRBD1	TRBV7-9	CASSLAQGTEGYTF
-	TRBV2	CASNQARGYTF
-	TRBV2	CASSAGLGSRGETQYF
-	TRBV11-2	CASGPRGGSQETQYF
-	TRBV6-5	CASSWRGILDGYTF
-	TRBV7-2	CASRRDNGYTEAFF
-	TRBV11-3	CASSREPNTEAFF
-	TRBV6-5	CASSYERGNSPLHF
TRBD1	TRBV15	CATSREGGRDEQFF
-	TRBV10-3	CAIRRDKEVGYNEQFF
TRBD1	TRBV7-2	CASSQRQGRGGEQYF
-	TRBV6-6	CASSYEWVYEQYF
TRBD1	TRBV5-1	CASSQGTGHQPQHF
TRBD1	TRBV28	CASSQTGGAEAFF
-	TRBV6-5	CASSYSVPGGTQYF
TRBD1	TRBV30	CAWSEDRGTPLHF
TRBD2	TRBV2	CASSGDYPTQFF
-	TRBV30	CAWTWGDQPQHF
-	TRBV7-9	CASSISGLEQYF
-	TRBV19	CASSIGLAKNIQYF
TRBD1	TRBV6-5	CASSYSRGTGAGYTF
-	TRBV9	CASSVYVGENTEAFF
TRBD2	TRBV7-6	CASSEEEAGGRGNEQFF
-	TRBV11-2	CASSFVMGSGPSYNEQFF
-	TRBV5-4	CASSLVGYEQYF
TRBD2	TRBV11-2	CASSAGLDEQFF
TRBD1	TRBV9	CASSVRPGQSTQETQYF
TRBD1	TRBV5-8	CASSSTGGLSYGYTF
-	TRBV18	CASSHEQFF
TRBD1	TRBV27	CASRTWDSRNEKLFF
TRBD1	TRBV5-4	CASSLDRGFTGELFF
-	TRBV7-6	CASSLVTNTDTQYF
TRBD1	TRBV6-1	CASTRQGIRTEAFF
TRBD1	TRBV29-1	CSVADRVYGYTF
TRBD1	TRBV7-9	CASSRGQGAQSRYNSPLHF
TRBD1	TRBV7-2	CASSSRQGQPNYGYTF
-	TRBV7-9	CASSLLPGLGETQYF
-	TRBV5-4	CASNSPDSSLNYGYTF
-	TRBV23-1	CASSLFVLTLFSGNTIYF
-	TRBV29-1	CSVAQVEGQPQHF
TRBD1	TRBV27	CASSTGQGVETQYF
-	TRBV10-3	CAISGQTSNYGYTF
-	TRBV19	CASSFGHEYGYTF